Sequencing of this TCR beta chain was carried out in a study of graft-versus-host responses after intestinal transplantation. Study-wide background: The study gave all recipients anti-thymocyte globulin induction, then tacrolimus and steroids for approximately three years.

Study-wide points: Allografts carried high graft-versus-host to host-versus-graft clonal ratios in patients having graft-donor T cell macrochimerism. Ileal or blood samples showed some GvH clones first, and such clones were also found in recipient marrow.

The ends lost 4 bases at V and 3 bases at J; junction bases unmatched: 6. The germline V gene encodes CDR1 SGHRS and CDR2 YFSETQ. CDR3 length equals 14 residues. Turning to this clone: Its antigen remains unidentified.

The assay was immunoSEQ multiplex PCR, and TCRdb's table has in-frame clones only and misses some. The sample includes tens of thousands of clones, about 91% of them seen just once. The TCR was taken from a human donor who received an intestinal transplant. The V gene is TRBV5-1, the J gene TRBJ2-7, with 8 bases lining up with TRBD1. Sequencing used unstimulated CD8+ T cells sorted from spleen or lymph node cells, obtained before intestinal transplant. CDR3 protein: CASSPDRDLYEQYF. The CDR3 coding sequence is TGCGCCAGCAGCCCGGACAGGGACCTCTACGAGCAGTACTTC.